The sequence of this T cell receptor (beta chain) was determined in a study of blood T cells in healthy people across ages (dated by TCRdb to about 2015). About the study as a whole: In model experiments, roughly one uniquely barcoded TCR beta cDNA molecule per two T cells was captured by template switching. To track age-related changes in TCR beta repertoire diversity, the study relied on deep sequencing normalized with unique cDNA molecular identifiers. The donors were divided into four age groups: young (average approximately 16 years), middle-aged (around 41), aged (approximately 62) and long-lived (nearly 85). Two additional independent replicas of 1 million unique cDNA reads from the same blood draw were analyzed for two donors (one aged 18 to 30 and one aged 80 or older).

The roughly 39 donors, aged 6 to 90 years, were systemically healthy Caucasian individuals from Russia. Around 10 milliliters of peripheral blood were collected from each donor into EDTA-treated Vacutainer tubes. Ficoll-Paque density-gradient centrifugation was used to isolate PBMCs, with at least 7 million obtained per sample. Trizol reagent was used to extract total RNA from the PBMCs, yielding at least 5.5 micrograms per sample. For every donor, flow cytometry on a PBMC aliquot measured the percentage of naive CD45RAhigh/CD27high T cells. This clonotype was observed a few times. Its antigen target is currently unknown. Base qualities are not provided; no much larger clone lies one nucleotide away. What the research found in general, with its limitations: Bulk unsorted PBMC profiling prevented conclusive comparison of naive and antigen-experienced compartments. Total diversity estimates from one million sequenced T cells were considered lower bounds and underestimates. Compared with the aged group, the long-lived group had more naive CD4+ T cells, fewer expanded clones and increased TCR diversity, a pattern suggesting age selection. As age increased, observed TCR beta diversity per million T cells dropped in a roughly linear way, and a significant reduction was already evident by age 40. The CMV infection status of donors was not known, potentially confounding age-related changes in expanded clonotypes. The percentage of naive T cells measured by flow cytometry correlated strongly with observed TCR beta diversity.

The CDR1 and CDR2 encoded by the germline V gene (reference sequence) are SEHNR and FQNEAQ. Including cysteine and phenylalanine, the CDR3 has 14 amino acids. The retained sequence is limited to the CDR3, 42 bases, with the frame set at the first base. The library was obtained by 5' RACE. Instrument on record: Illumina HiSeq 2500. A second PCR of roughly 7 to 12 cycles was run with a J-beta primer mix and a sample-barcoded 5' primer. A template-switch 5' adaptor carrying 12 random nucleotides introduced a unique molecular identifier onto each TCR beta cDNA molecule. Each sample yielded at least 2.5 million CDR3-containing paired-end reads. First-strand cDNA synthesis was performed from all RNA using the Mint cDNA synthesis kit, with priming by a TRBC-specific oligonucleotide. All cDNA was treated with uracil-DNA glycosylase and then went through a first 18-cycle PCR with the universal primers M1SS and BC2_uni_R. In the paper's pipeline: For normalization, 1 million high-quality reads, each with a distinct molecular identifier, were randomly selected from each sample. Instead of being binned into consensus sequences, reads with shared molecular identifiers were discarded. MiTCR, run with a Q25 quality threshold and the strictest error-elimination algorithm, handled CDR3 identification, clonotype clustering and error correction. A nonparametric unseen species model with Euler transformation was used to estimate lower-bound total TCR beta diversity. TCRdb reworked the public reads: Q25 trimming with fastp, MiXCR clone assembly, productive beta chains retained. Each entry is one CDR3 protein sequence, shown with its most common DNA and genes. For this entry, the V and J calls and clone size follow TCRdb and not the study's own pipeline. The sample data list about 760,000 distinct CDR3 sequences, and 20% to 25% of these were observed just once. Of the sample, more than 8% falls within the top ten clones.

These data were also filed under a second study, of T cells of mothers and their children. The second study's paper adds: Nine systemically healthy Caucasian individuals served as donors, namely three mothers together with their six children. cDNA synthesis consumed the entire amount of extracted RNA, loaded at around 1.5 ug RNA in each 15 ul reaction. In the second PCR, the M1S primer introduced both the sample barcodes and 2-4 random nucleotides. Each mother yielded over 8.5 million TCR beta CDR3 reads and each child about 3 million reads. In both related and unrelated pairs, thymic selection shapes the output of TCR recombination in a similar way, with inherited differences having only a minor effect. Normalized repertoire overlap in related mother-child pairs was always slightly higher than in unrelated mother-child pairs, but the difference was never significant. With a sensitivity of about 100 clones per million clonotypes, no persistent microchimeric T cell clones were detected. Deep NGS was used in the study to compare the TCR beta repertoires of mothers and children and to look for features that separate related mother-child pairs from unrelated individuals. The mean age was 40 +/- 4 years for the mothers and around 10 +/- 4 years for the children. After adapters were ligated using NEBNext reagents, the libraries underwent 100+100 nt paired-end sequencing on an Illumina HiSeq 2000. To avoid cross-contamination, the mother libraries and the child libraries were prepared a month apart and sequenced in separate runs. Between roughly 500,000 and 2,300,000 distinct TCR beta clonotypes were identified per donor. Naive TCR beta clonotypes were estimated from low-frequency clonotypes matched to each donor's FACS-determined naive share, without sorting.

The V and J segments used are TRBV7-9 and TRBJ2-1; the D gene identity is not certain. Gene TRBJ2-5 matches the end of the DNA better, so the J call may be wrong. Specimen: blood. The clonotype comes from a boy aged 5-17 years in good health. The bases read TGTGCCAGCAGCTTTGACCTCAGTGAAGAGACCCAGTACTTC. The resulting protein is CASSFDLSEETQYF.